The T cell receptor (beta chain) described here comes from a study of response to subunit inactivated influenza vaccine. General study findings and limits: It was suggested by the authors that few new T cells are recruited by each seasonal influenza vaccination.

Ten or more counts support this clonotype. Its antigen remains unidentified. TCRdb re-analysed the RT-PCR reads in MiXCR, keeping a single row per CDR3 protein. Of fewer than 650,000 distinct CDR3 sequences listed, approximately 12% are singletons. The receptor's source is a man aged 45 to 65 who received an inactivated influenza vaccine. The sequencing here drew on PBMCs from blood, taken 45 days after vaccination.

CDR3 bases: TGTGCCAGCAGCCAAGTTCGGGATGAGCAGTTCTTC. Amino acid sequence: CASSQVRDEQFF. The rearrangement joins TRBV3-1 to TRBJ2-1; no clear D gene. Between the trimmed V and J ends, which lost 1 base and 8 bases, there was a span of 6 bases. This CDR3 spans 12 amino acids. Germline CDR1 LGHDT, CDR2 YNNKEL (reference sequence).